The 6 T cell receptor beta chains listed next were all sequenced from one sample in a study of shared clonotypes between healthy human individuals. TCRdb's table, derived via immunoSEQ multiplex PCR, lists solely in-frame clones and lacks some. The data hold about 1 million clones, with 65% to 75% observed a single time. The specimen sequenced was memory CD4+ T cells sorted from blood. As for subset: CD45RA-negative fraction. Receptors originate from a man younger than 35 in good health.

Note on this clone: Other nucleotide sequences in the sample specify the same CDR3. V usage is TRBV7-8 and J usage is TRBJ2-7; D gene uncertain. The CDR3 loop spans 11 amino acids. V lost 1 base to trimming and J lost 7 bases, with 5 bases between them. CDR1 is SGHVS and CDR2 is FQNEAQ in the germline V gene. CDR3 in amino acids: CASSLDREQYF. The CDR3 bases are TGTGCCAGCAGCTTAGATAGGGAGCAGTACTTC. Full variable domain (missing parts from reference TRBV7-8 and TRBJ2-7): GAGVSQSPRYKVAKRGQDVALRCDPISGHVSLFWYQQALGQGPEFLTYFQNEAQLDKSGLPSDRFFAERPEGSVSTLKIQRTQQEDSAVYLCASSLDREQYFGPGTRLTVT.

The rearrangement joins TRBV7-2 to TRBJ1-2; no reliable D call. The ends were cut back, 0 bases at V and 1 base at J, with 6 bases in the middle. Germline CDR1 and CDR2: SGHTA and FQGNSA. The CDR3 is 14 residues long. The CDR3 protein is CASSLAHGNYGYTF. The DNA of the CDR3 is TGTGCCAGCAGCTTAGCGCATGGTAACTATGGCTACACCTTC.

CDR3 residues: CATSRVAGPPGTQYF. Written as DNA, the CDR3 is TGTGCCACCAGCAGGGTAGCGGGCCCACCTGGGACCCAGTACTTC. The genes are TRBV15 and TRBJ2-5, with 7 bases identical to TRBD2. The germline gives CDR1 LNHNV, CDR2 YYDKDF (reference sequence). CDR3 length: 15 amino acids. V lost 3 bases to trimming and J lost 7 bases; unmatched junction nucleotides: 11.

DNA of the CDR3: TGTGCCGTGTGTACACTAGTTTGTTCACCCCTCCACTTT. Encoded protein: CAVCTLVCSPLHF. The genes are TRBV28 and TRBJ1-6; D call uncertain. The length of the CDR3 is 13 residues. CDR1 and CDR2 from the germline V gene are MDHEN and SYDVKM. With 11 bases removed from V and 9 bases from J, the gap between germline ends came to 17 bases.

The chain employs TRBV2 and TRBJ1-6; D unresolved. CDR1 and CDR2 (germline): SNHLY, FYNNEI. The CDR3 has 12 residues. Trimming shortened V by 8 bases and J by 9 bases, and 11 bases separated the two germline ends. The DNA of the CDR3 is TGTGCCAGCGGGGAGCGGGCTTCACCCCTCCACTTT. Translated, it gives CASGERASPLHF.

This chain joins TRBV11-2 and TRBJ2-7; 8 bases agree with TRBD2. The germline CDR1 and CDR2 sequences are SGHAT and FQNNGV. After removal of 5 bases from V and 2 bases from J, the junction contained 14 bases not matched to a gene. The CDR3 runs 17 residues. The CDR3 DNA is TGTGCCAGCAGCCCACCGTTCGGAGCGGGGGTCACCTACGAGCAGTACTTC. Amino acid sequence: CASSPPFGAGVTYEQYF.